The clone carrying this TCR beta chain was seen a few times. This CDR3 contains 14 residues. CDR1 is SGHTA, CDR2 FQGNSA, per germline. The PCR had 60 Vbeta and 13 Jbeta primers. Profiled with immunoSEQ multiplex PCR; TCRdb holds only in-frame clones, not every one. The top ten hold 2% to 3% of the sample, which has fewer than 200,000 clones, about three quarters seen once. The source of the sample is a study of cytomegalovirus exposure and HLA in healthy donors. The overall study: Out of roughly 200 million T cells, an earlier analysis found roughly 110 million unique TCR beta sequences in total.

The sequenced sample consisted of PBMCs. The V and J genes are TRBV7-2 and TRBJ2-5; D perhaps matches TRBD1 (5 bases). The closer fit of TRBJ2-7 to the DNA end suggests the J call may be wrong. This clonotype originated in a woman in her 40s in good health and CMV-seropositive. The CDR3, as DNA: TGTGCCAGCAGCTCCCAACAGGTTTCCTACGAGCAGTACTTC. Protein sequence: CASSSQQVSYEQYF.